The 30 T cell receptor beta chains below were found in one sample sequenced in a study of identical twins. A single record per CDR3 protein comes from TCRdb applying MiXCR to the 5' RACE reads. Here the sample spans 500,000 to 600,000 distinct CDR3 sequences, roughly a fifth being singletons. The data also belong to a second study, concerning T cells expressing NK-cell markers.

Material for sequencing was CD4+ T cells sorted from blood. The receptors derive from a woman in her late teens or twenties in good health.

This clonotype was counted many times. The chain uses TRBV20-1 and TRBJ1-4; D uncertain. The CDR3 length is 13 residues. V was pared by 3 bases and J by 5 bases, with 10 bases between. Per the germline V gene, CDR1 is DFQATT and CDR2 is SNEGSKA (reference sequence). In DNA, the CDR3 is TGCAGTGCTAGCTTAGGGAGGAATGAAAAACTGTTTTTT. It yields the protein CSASLGRNEKLFF.

The chain employs TRBV6-5 and TRBJ2-7; D may be TRBD2 (5 bases). Between the trimmed V and J ends, which lost 0 bases and 2 bases, there was a span of 11 bases. Germline lookup yields CDR1 MNHEY and CDR2 SVGAGI. The CDR3 runs to 15 residues. CDR3 amino acids: CASSYSPGMAYEQYF. CDR3 DNA sequence: TGTGCCAGCAGTTACTCGCCGGGGATGGCCTACGAGCAGTACTTC.

This clonotype has only a few counts. The V and J genes are TRBV20-1 and TRBJ2-7, with D maybe TRBD1 (6 bases). V was trimmed by 1 base and J by 1 base, leaving 8 bases between them. This CDR3 region has 13 residues. Germline V lookup: CDR1 DFQATT, CDR2 SNEGSKA (reference sequence). CDR3 bases: TGCAGTGCTAGAGCTCAGGGGTCCTACGAGCAGTACTTC. This sequence encodes CSARAQGSYEQYF.

This clonotype has only a few counts. The chain is built from TRBV6-5 and TRBJ1-2, with 7 positions matching TRBD1. Germline CDR1 reads MNHEY; CDR2 reads SVGAGI. The CDR3 sequence is 13 residues long. With 2 bases clipped from V and 4 bases from J, the junction kept 1 base outside the gene matches. The CDR3 spells CASSYTGAYGYTF. Written as DNA, the CDR3 is TGTGCCAGCAGTTACACAGGGGCCTATGGCTACACCTTC.

This clonotype has more than one count but fewer than ten. The chain couples TRBV12-3 or TRBV12-4 to TRBJ2-7; a possible D gene is TRBD1 (6 bases). Trimming cost V 3 bases and J 5 bases, with 11 bases left between them. The length of the CDR3 is 13 residues. The CDR3 DNA sequence: TGTGCCAGCAGTTTGCACGGGACACACGAGCAGTACTTC. Encoded protein: CASSLHGTHEQYF.

Only a few counts were recorded for this clonotype. The chain couples TRBV29-1 to TRBJ2-1, with D uncertain. The CDR3 length is 13 residues. With 8 bases removed from V and 4 bases from J, the gap between germline ends came to 15 bases. The germline V gene has CDR1 SQVTM and CDR2 ANQGSEA. The chain's CDR3 is CSFRSSSYNEQFF. The CDR3, as DNA: TGCAGCTTTCGATCATCCTCATACAATGAGCAGTTCTTC.

This clonotype was counted only a few times. The rearrangement links TRBV2 to TRBJ1-2, with D unresolved. Deletions cut 4 bases from V and 9 bases from J, with 12 bases between. The CDR3 runs 12 residues. CDR1 and CDR2 (germline): SNHLY, FYNNEI. The CDR3 DNA sequence: TGTGCCAGCAGTGTGGCCGGGATTAGCTACACCTTC. Translated: CASSVAGISYTF.

This clonotype was found a few times. This chain uses TRBV3-1 with TRBJ2-7; D is possibly TRBD2 (5 bases). The germline gives CDR1 LGHDT, CDR2 YNNKEL (reference sequence). Trimming took off 3 bases at V and 5 bases at J, with 11 bases between the two ends. The CDR3 length is 13 residues. The CDR3 coding sequence is TGTGCCAGCAGCCACAGCGCCGGGGACGAGCAGTACTTC. Translation: CASSHSAGDEQYF.

This chain joins TRBV2 and TRBJ1-6; D is unclear. V was cut by 8 bases and J by 7 bases, with 12 bases left in between. CDR1 is SNHLY and CDR2 is FYNNEI in the germline V gene. CDR3 length equals 13 residues. The CDR3 nucleotides read TGTGCCAGCGTGGTTGGGCAGAATTCACCCCTCCACTTT. Translated: CASVVGQNSPLHF.

This chain uses TRBV11-2 with TRBJ2-3; 8 bases are a match to TRBD2. Losses at the gene ends were 5 bases for V and 1 base for J; bases not matched to a gene: 5. The CDR3 sequence is 15 residues long. The germline gives CDR1 SGHAT, CDR2 FQNNGV. CDR3 DNA sequence: TGTGCCAGCAGCAACAGCGGGAGAGGCACAGATACGCAGTATTTT. This codes for CASSNSGRGTDTQYF.

The chain couples TRBV10-3 to TRBJ1-4; D unclear. Deletions cut 4 bases from V and 3 bases from J, with 3 bases between. CDR1 ENHRY and CDR2 SYGVKD come from the germline V gene. This CDR3 comprises 12 residues. The CDR3 DNA reads TGTGCCATCAGTGTAGCTAATGAAAAACTGTTTTTT. Its protein product is CAISVANEKLFF.

This clonotype has just a few counts. The V gene is TRBV7-2, the J gene TRBJ1-2; tentative D call: TRBD1 (5 bases). Germline V gene data show CDR1 as SGHTA and CDR2 as FQGNSA. The CDR3 is 14 amino acids. The CDR3 region is CASGQGTLNYGYTF. The CDR3 coding sequence is TGTGCTTCGGGGCAGGGCACGCTTAACTATGGCTACACCTTC.

The table lists this clonotype with a few counts. The chain links TRBV7-3 to TRBJ2-3, with D tentatively TRBD1 (6 bases). Trimming took off 5 bases at V and 2 bases at J, with 11 bases between the two ends. From germline, CDR1 is SGHTA and CDR2 FQGTGA. The CDR3 totals 14 residues. This chain's CDR3 is CASSPGQITDTQYF. CDR3 coding DNA: TGTGCCAGCAGCCCTGGACAGATCACAGATACGCAGTATTTT.

This clonotype was picked up a small number of times. The genes are TRBV6-2 or TRBV6-3 and TRBJ2-7, with D uncertain. CDR3 length: 11 residues. Germline V lookup: CDR1 MNHEY, CDR2 SVGEGT. V dropped 8 bases and J dropped 3 bases, with 8 bases sitting between them. The CDR3 DNA is TGTGCCAGCCGTCAGCGCTACGAGCAGTACTTC. This sequence encodes CASRQRYEQYF.

At least ten counts were recorded for this clonotype. The J gene is TRBJ2-1, the V gene TRBV7-2, with 11 bases fitting TRBD2. Trimming cost V 5 bases and J 6 bases; bases outside gene matches: 3. The CDR3 length is 14 residues. The germline CDR1 and CDR2 sequences are SGHTA and FQGNSA. This CDR3 reads CASSLGTSGNEQFF. The CDR3 nucleotides read TGTGCCAGCAGCCTCGGGACTAGCGGCAATGAGCAGTTCTTC.

This clonotype has a handful of counts. V usage is TRBV9 and J usage is TRBJ1-5; TRBD1 is a possible D gene (6 bases). This CDR3 has 14 amino acids. With 4 bases removed from V and 5 bases from J, the gap between germline ends came to 13 bases. CDR1 is SGDLS and CDR2 is YYNGEE in the germline V gene. CDR3 in DNA: TGTGCCAGCAGCCCAGGGACAAATGATCAGCCCCAGCATTTT. Its translation is CASSPGTNDQPQHF.

This clonotype was seen only a few times. The chain recombines TRBV20-1 with TRBJ2-7; D tentatively fits TRBD1 or TRBD2 (5 bases each). There are 14 residues in the CDR3. Germline loops: CDR1 DFQATT, CDR2 SNEGSKA (reference sequence). Trimming pared 2 bases from V and 3 bases from J, leaving 14 bases between. The CDR3, as DNA: TGCAGTGCTAGACCCCCGGGACCGCTCTACGAGCAGTACTTC. Protein sequence: CSARPPGPLYEQYF.

The table lists this clonotype with a few counts. This CDR3 reads CATARDWTNEQFF. The CDR3 coding sequence is TGTGCCACCGCCCGGGATTGGACGAATGAGCAGTTCTTC. The chain couples TRBV10-3 to TRBJ2-1; possibly TRBD2 for D (5 bases). Between the trimmed V and J ends, which lost 10 bases and 7 bases, there was a span of 17 bases. The CDR3 spans 13 residues. Per germline, CDR1 ENHRY and CDR2 SYGVKD.

The chain is built from TRBV12-3 or TRBV12-4 and TRBJ2-1; TRBD1 aligns across 8 bases. V gave up 6 bases and J gave up 7 bases; unmatched junction bases: 11. The CDR3 is 15 amino acids. The CDR3 region has the DNA TGTGCCAGCAGACCTAGTGGCAGGGGGCAGAATGAGCAGTTCTTC. Amino acids: CASRPSGRGQNEQFF.

DNA for the CDR3: TGTGCCAGCAGCGTGGCCGCGCAAGAGACCCAGTACTTC. As protein: CASSVAAQETQYF. This chain uses TRBV9 with TRBJ2-5; D is uncertain. The CDR3 consists of 13 residues. V lost 2 bases, J lost 2 bases, and 7 bases lay in between. CDR1 and CDR2 from the germline V gene are SGDLS and YYNGEE. The full variable domain, its missing parts supplied by reference TRBV9 and TRBJ2-5, is DSGVTQTPKHLITATGQRVTLRCSPRSGDLSVYWYQQSLDQGLQFLIQYYNGEERAKGNILERFSAQQFPDLHSELNLSSLELGDSALYFCASSVAAQETQYFGPGTRLLVL.

This clonotype was recorded a few times. The chain uses TRBV7-2 and TRBJ1-4; D might be TRBD1 (5 bases). This CDR3 spans 13 amino acids. The V end was cut by 0 bases, the J end by 8 bases, with 7 bases between. Germline V CDR1 and CDR2: SGHTA, FQGNSA. The CDR3 spells CASSLARGEKLFF. The DNA for the CDR3 is TGTGCCAGCAGCTTAGCACGGGGGGAAAAACTGTTTTTT.

V and J are TRBV6-1 and TRBJ2-1; 12 bases are shared with TRBD2. CDR3 length: 14 amino acids. Germline CDR1 is MNHNS and CDR2 is SASEGT. V trimming: 9 bases; J trimming: 8 bases; junction bases outside the gene matches: 8. CDR3 sequence reads: CASKTSGRSDEQFF. CDR3 coding DNA: TGTGCCAGTAAGACTAGCGGGAGATCGGATGAGCAGTTCTTC.

This clonotype has just a few counts. This sequence joins TRBV7-9 and TRBJ1-2, with 7 bases aligning to TRBD1. Germline lookup yields CDR1 SEHNR and CDR2 FQNEAQ (reference sequence). The CDR3 is 13 residues long. The J segment lost 8 bases and the V segment lost 2 bases, leaving 5 bases of the junction unmatched. DNA for the CDR3: TGTGCCAGCAGCTTATATCAGGGGGGCGGCTACACCTTC. Residues: CASSLYQGGGYTF.

The rearrangement joins TRBV5-1 to TRBJ1-1, with a possible D match to TRBD1 (5 bases). Germline V CDR1 and CDR2: SGHRS, YFSETQ. V lost 0 bases, J lost 6 bases, and 21 bases lay in between. The CDR3 is 17 amino acids. CDR3 nucleotide sequence: TGCGCCAGCAGCTTGGTATACGGGGAAGGGACCGTTTCTGAAGCTTTCTTT. Translation: CASSLVYGEGTVSEAFF.

Concerning this clonotype itself: A read error may account for a junction end that differs from germline. The rearrangement uses TRBV7-2 and TRBJ2-2; a weak D match, TRBD2 (6 bases). CDR1 SGHTA and CDR2 FQGNSA come from the germline V gene. The CDR3 loop spans 16 amino acids. CDR3 sequence: CGSSLSGRKNTGELFF. CDR3 bases: TGTGGCAGCAGCTTAAGCGGGCGGAAGAACACCGGGGAGCTGTTTTTT.

This clonotype was observed a handful of times. This rearrangement joins TRBV5-6 to TRBJ2-4; 7 nucleotides agree with TRBD1. V was clipped by 3 bases and J by 6 bases; unmatched bases: 6. The CDR3 contains 14 residues. Germline V gives CDR1 SGHDT, CDR2 YYEEEE. The CDR3 sequence is CASSSGTATNIQYF. The CDR3 region has the DNA TGTGCCAGCAGCTCCGGGACAGCTACAAACATTCAGTACTTC.

The chain is built from TRBV11-3 and TRBJ2-3; D not resolved. The CDR3 has 14 residues. The germline V gene has CDR1 SGHNT and CDR2 YENEEA. Deletions cut 4 bases from V and 4 bases from J, with 12 bases between. The CDR3 DNA follows: TGTGCCAGCAGCTCCCTTTTTTATCCAGATACGCAGTATTTT. Protein product: CASSSLFYPDTQYF.

In this sample, this clonotype turned up once. The rearrangement uses TRBV7-6 and TRBJ1-4; D might be TRBD1 (5 bases). Germline lookup yields CDR1 SGHVS and CDR2 FNYEAQ. There are 15 residues in the CDR3. Trimming removed 3 bases at V and 7 bases at J, with 15 bases between. The CDR3 is CASSFGKGGVEKLFF. DNA for the CDR3: TGTGCCAGCAGCTTCGGGAAGGGAGGGGTTGAAAAACTGTTTTTT.

This sequence joins TRBV20-1 and TRBJ1-1; D gene unclear. Trimming stripped 0 bases from V and 4 bases from J, with 3 bases between. This CDR3 is 11 amino acids long. Germline V gene data show CDR1 as DFQATT and CDR2 as SNEGSKA (reference sequence). The CDR3, as DNA: TGCAGTGCTAGAGATGGCACTGAAGCTTTCTTT. It specifies CSARDGTEAFF.

This chain links TRBV12-3 or TRBV12-4 with TRBJ1-5, with TRBD1 matching 8 bases. J gave up 9 bases and V 3 bases, and 4 bases lay outside the gene matches. The CDR3 loop spans 13 amino acids. This CDR3 is CASSLTGTGPQHF. CDR3 DNA: TGTGCCAGCAGTTTGACGGGGACAGGGCCCCAGCATTTT.